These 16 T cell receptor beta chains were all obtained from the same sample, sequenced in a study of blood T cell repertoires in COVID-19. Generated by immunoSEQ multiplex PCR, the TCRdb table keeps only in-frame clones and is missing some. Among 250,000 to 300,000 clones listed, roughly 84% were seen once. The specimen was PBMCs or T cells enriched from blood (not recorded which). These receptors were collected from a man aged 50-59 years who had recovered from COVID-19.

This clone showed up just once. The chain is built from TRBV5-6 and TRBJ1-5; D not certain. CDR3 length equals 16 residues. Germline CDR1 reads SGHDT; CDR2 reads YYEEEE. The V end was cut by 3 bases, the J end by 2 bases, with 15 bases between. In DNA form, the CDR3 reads TGTGCCAGCAGCTACATCCGGGAGAGCGGCAATCAGCCCCAGCATTTT. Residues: CASSYIRESGNQPQHF. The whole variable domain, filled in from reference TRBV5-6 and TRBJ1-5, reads DAGVTQSPTHLIKTRGQQVTLRCSPKSGHDTVSWYQQALGQGPQFIFQYYEEEERQRGNFPDRFSGHQFPNYSSELNVNALLLGDSALYLCASSYIRESGNQPQHFGDGTRLSIL.

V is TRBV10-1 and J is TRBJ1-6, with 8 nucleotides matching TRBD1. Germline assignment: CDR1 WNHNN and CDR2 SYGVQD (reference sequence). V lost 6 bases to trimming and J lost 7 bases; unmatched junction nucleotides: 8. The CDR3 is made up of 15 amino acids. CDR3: CASSEGQAINSPLHF. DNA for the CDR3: TGCGCCAGCAGCGAGGGACAGGCCATCAATTCACCCCTCCACTTT.

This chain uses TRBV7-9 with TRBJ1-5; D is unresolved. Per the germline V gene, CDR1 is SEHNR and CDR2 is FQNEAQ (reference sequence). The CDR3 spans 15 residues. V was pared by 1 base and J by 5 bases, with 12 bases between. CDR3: CASSLGLGGYQPQHF. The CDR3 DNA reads TGTGCCAGCAGCTTAGGGCTGGGAGGGTATCAGCCCCAGCATTTT.

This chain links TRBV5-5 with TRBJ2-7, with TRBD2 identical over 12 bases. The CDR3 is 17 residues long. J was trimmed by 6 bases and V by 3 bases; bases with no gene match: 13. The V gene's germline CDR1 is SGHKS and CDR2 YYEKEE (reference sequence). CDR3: CASSSGHLAGGPGEQYF. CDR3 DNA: TGTGCCAGCAGCTCGGGACATCTAGCGGGGGGGCCGGGCGAGCAGTACTTC. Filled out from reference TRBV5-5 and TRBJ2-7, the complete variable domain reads DAGVTQSPTHLIKTRGQQVTLRCSPISGHKSVSWYQQVLGQGPQFIFQYYEKEERGRGNFPDRFSARQFPNYSSELNVNALLLGDSALYLCASSSGHLAGGPGEQYFGPGTRLTVT.

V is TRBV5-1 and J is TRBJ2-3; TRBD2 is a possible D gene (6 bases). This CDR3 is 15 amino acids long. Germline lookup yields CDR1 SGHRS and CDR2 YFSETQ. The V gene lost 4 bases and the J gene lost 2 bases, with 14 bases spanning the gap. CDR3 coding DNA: TGCGCCAGCAGCCTTAGCGGATCTATCACAGATACGCAGTATTTT. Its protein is CASSLSGSITDTQYF. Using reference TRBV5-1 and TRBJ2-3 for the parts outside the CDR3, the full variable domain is KAGVTQTPRYLIKTRGQQVTLSCSPISGHRSVSWYQQTPGQGLQFLFEYFSETQRNKGNFPGRFSGRQFSNSRSEMNVSTLELGDSALYLCASSLSGSITDTQYFGPGTRLTVL.

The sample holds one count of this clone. The CDR3 loop is CASSLTRGPGTNEQFF. The CDR3 DNA reads as TGTGCCAGCAGTCTCACCAGGGGGCCCGGTACGAATGAGCAGTTCTTC. The V gene is TRBV27, the J gene TRBJ2-1, with 8 bases lining up with TRBD1. V was pared by 5 bases and J by 7 bases, with 13 bases of the junction left unmatched. In germline, CDR1 is MNHEY, CDR2 SMNVEV (reference sequence). The CDR3 has 16 amino acids.

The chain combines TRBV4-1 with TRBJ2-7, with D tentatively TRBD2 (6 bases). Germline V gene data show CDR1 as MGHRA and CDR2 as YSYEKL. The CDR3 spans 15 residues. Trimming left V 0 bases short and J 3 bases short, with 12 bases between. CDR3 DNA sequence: TGCGCCAGCAGCCAAGATGGCGGGGAAAGCTACGAGCAGTACTTC. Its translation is CASSQDGGESYEQYF.

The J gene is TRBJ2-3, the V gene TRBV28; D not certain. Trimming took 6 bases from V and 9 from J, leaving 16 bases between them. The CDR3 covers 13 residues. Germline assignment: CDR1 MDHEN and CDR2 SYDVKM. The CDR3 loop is CASRPSDKATQYF. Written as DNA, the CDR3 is TGTGCCAGCAGACCCTCAGACAAGGCGACGCAGTATTTT.

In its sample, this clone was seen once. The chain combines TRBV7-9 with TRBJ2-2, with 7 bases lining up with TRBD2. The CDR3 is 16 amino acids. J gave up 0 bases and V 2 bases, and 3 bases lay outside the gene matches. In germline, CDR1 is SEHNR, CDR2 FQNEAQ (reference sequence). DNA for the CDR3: TGTGCCAGCAGCTTATACGCGGGAGCGAACACCGGGGAGCTGTTTTTT. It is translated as CASSLYAGANTGELFF.

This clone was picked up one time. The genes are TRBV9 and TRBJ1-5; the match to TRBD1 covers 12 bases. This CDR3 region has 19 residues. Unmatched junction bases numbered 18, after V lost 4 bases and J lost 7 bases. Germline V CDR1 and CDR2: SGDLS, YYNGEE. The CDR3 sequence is CASSPGAPGQGAGLQPQHF. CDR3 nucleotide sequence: TGTGCCAGCAGCCCAGGGGCTCCGGGACAGGGGGCAGGTCTCCAGCCCCAGCATTTT.

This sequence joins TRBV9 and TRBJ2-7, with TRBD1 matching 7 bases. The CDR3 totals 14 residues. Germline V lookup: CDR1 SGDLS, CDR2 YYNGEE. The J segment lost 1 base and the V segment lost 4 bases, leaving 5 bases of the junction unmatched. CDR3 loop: CASSYRTGSYEQYF. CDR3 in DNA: TGTGCCAGCAGCTATAGGACAGGATCCTACGAGCAGTACTTC.

CDR3 in DNA: TGTGCCAGCAGTTACTCGGACAGGGGGCTTGGTGGCTACACCTTC. Amino acids: CASSYSDRGLGGYTF. This chain uses TRBV6-5 with TRBJ1-2; 11 nucleotides match TRBD1. The CDR3 extends over 15 amino acids. CDR1 and CDR2 from the germline V gene are MNHEY and SVGAGI. Trimming took 0 bases from V and 7 from J; bases not matched to a gene: 4.

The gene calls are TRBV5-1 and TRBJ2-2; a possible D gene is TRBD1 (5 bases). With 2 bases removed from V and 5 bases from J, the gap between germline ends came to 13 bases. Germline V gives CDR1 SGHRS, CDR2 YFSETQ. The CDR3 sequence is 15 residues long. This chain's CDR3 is CASSFVQGVTGELFF. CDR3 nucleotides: TGCGCCAGCAGCTTTGTCCAAGGGGTTACCGGGGAGCTGTTTTTT.

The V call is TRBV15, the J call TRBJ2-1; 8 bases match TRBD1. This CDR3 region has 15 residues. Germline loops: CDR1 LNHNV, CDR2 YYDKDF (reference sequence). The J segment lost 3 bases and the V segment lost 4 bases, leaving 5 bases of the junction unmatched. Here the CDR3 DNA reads TGTGCCACCAGCATCCGGGACAGGAACTACAATGAGCAGTTCTTC. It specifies CATSIRDRNYNEQFF.

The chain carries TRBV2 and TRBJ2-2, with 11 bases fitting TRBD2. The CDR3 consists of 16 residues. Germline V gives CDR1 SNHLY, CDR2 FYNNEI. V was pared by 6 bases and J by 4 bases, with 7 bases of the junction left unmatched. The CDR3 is CASRGTSGYSTGELFF. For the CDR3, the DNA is TGTGCCAGCAGGGGGACTAGCGGTTATAGCACCGGGGAGCTGTTTTTT.

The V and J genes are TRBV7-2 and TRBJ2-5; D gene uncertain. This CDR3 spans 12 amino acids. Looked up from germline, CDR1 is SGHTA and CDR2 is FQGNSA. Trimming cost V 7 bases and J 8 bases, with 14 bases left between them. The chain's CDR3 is CASTTGFTTQYF. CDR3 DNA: TGTGCCAGCACCACCGGGTTCACTACCCAGTACTTC.